Here is one T cell receptor (beta chain) with its context. Naive CD8 cells, CD45RO-negative and positively selected for CCR7, excluded terminally differentiated effector memory CD45RA+ cells. The data were produced by immunoSEQ multiplex PCR, yet TCRdb's version contains in-frame clones alone and is incomplete. This sample has about 2.1 million clones, with approximately 92% found just once. These data belong to a study of shared clonotypes between healthy human individuals. Germline CDR1 is MDHEN and CDR2 is SYDVKM. Trimming stripped 3 bases from V and 0 bases from J, with 15 bases between. The CDR3 contains 18 residues.

Sequences were obtained from naive CD8+ T cells from PBMCs. The rearrangement joins TRBV28 to TRBJ2-6, with D uncertain. The source of this sequence is a man aged 18 to 35 in good health. Some clones in this sample may be carry-over from other donors' samples. CDR3 amino acids: CASSLFYGRDSGANVLTF. The CDR3 DNA reads as TGTGCCAGCAGTTTGTTTTACGGCAGAGACTCTGGGGCCAACGTCCTGACTTTC.